These 12 T cell receptor beta chains came from one sample sequenced in a study of cytomegalovirus exposure and HLA in healthy donors. 13 Jbeta primers and 60 Vbeta primers were used for the PCR. The assay was immunoSEQ multiplex PCR, and TCRdb's table has in-frame clones only and misses some. The data show around 92,000 clones, over 65% seen once. Material: PBMCs. The receptors shown here come from a man in his sixties in good health and CMV-seropositive.

The rearrangement joins TRBV6-4 to TRBJ1-1; D may be TRBD1 (6 bases). This CDR3 comprises 11 residues. With 6 bases removed from V and 7 bases from J, the gap between germline ends came to 9 bases. From germline, CDR1 is MRHNA and CDR2 SNTAGT. The CDR3 coding sequence is TGTGCCAGCAGGCGGACAGATGAAGCTTTCTTT. It encodes CASRRTDEAFF.

The DNA for the CDR3 is TGTGCCAGCAGTTACAGACAGGGGGCGGTCGAGCAGTACTTC. This sequence encodes CASSYRQGAVEQYF. This chain joins TRBV6-6 and TRBJ2-7; 10 positions agree with TRBD1. With V trimmed by 2 bases and J by 6 bases, 4 bases remained unmatched. The CDR3 runs to 14 residues. The germline CDR1 and CDR2 sequences are MNHNY and SVGAGI (reference sequence).

V gene TRBV5-4 combines with J gene TRBJ1-3; 7 bases match TRBD1. The V gene's germline CDR1 is SGHNT and CDR2 YYREEE (reference sequence). CDR3 length equals 14 residues. The junction had 6 bases not matched to a gene; V was cut back by 5 bases and J by 4 bases. Written as DNA, the CDR3 is TGTGCCAGCAGTAGGGACAGCGCAGGAAACACCATATATTTT. Amino acid sequence: CASSRDSAGNTIYF.

This chain links TRBV4-3 with TRBJ1-1; possibly TRBD1 for D (5 bases). V was pared by 0 bases and J by 1 base, with 6 bases between. The CDR3 runs to 14 residues. CDR1 and CDR2 (germline): LGHNA, YSLEER. The chain's CDR3 is CASSQEGPNTEAFF. CDR3 coding DNA: TGCGCCAGCAGCCAAGAGGGGCCGAACACTGAAGCTTTCTTT.

V usage is TRBV19 and J usage is TRBJ1-5; TRBD1 might be the D (6 bases). The CDR3 has 14 amino acids. Trimming left V 8 bases short and J 5 bases short, with 16 bases between. The V gene's germline CDR1 is LNHDA and CDR2 SQIVND (reference sequence). The chain's CDR3 is CASAPTGSDQPQHF. CDR3 DNA: TGTGCCAGTGCTCCTACAGGGTCGGATCAGCCCCAGCATTTT.

V and J are TRBV5-1 and TRBJ2-1; 8 bases match TRBD1. The V segment lost 0 bases and the J segment 6 bases; nucleotides outside the gene matches: 5. Germline CDR1 and CDR2: SGHRS and YFSETQ. The CDR3 is made up of 15 amino acids. CDR3 nucleotides: TGCGCCAGCAGCTTGGCGGACAGGGCACCCAATGAGCAGTTCTTC. Translation gives CASSLADRAPNEQFF.

The chain links TRBV4-1 to TRBJ2-5; 7 nucleotides match TRBD1. Germline CDR1 reads MGHRA; CDR2 reads YSYEKL. After removal of 2 bases from V and 11 bases from J, the junction contained 8 bases not matched to a gene. The CDR3 totals 13 residues. This CDR3 reads CASSQKMGTEQYF. The CDR3 DNA follows: TGCGCCAGCAGCCAAAAAATGGGGACAGAGCAGTACTTC.

V and J are TRBV10-3 and TRBJ2-3; TRBD2 aligns across 8 bases. The length of the CDR3 is 13 residues. Germline V gives CDR1 ENHRY, CDR2 SYGVKD. V was clipped by 8 bases and J by 6 bases; unmatched bases: 7. CDR3 DNA: TGTGCCATCGGAGCGGGGGTTCAGGATACGCAGTATTTT. As protein: CAIGAGVQDTQYF.

Worth noting for this clone: The sample contains more than one DNA sequence encoding this CDR3. The chain joins TRBV27 to TRBJ1-4, with D perhaps TRBD1 (5 bases). This CDR3 has 14 residues. Germline CDR1 is MNHEY and CDR2 is SMNVEV (reference sequence). Trimming removed 6 bases from V and 7 bases from J, with 15 bases in between. The CDR3 loop is CASRRQGSGEKLFF. CDR3 bases: TGTGCCAGCAGGAGGCAGGGTTCGGGTGAAAAACTGTTTTTT.

The J gene is TRBJ2-7, the V gene TRBV5-1, with TRBD1 as a possible D gene (6 bases). Germline V lookup: CDR1 SGHRS, CDR2 YFSETQ. The CDR3 covers 16 residues. The germline V and J ends were trimmed by 2 bases and 2 bases, with 17 bases remaining between them. The CDR3, as DNA: TGCGCCAGCAGCTTAGGGGGTACGGGGCAAACCTACGAGCAGTACTTC. It is translated as CASSLGGTGQTYEQYF.

This clone was counted at least ten times. V and J are TRBV19 and TRBJ2-3; D unclear. With 0 bases removed from V and 7 bases from J, the gap between germline ends came to 5 bases. The CDR3 covers 12 residues. Germline loops: CDR1 LNHDA, CDR2 SQIVND (reference sequence). The CDR3 loop is CASSIDSYTQYF. Written as DNA, the CDR3 is TGTGCCAGTAGTATAGACTCGTATACGCAGTATTTT.

This chain uses TRBV5-4 with TRBJ2-2, with TRBD2 matching 13 bases. The CDR3 consists of 18 residues. The germline CDR1 and CDR2 sequences are SGHNT and YYREEE (reference sequence). The trim removed 3 bases at V and 7 bases at J, leaving 12 bases unmatched. The CDR3 loop reads CASSWGMGLAGFGGELFF. The CDR3 region has the DNA TGTGCCAGCAGCTGGGGGATGGGACTAGCGGGGTTCGGCGGGGAGCTGTTTTTT.